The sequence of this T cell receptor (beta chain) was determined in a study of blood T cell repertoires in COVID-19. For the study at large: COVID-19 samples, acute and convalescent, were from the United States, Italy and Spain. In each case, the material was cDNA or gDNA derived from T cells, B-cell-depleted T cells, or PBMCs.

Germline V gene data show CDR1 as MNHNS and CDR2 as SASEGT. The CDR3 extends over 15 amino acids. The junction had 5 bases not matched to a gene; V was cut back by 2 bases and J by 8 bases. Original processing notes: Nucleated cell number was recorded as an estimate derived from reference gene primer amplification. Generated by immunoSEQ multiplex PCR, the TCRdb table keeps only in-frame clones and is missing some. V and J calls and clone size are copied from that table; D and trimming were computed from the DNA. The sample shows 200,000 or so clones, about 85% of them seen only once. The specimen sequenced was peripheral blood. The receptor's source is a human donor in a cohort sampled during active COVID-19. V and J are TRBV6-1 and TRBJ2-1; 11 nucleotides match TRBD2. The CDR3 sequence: CASSERTSGRDEQFF. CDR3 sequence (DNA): TGTGCCAGCAGTGAACGAACTAGCGGGAGAGATGAGCAGTTCTTC.